The next 15 T cell receptor beta chains were all read from a single sample in a study of blood T cell repertoires in COVID-19. The method was immunoSEQ multiplex PCR; TCRdb's version includes in-frame clones alone and lacks a portion of them. The sample contains approximately 290,000 clones, around 89% of which appear only once. The sequencing sample was made of peripheral blood. The receptor source for this set is a man aged 25 to 45 with acute or convalescent COVID-19.

The chain links TRBV6-5 to TRBJ1-1; 9 bases are shared with TRBD1. This CDR3 contains 14 residues. The junction had 5 bases not matched to a gene; V was cut back by 7 bases and J by 2 bases. Germline V gene data show CDR1 as MNHEY and CDR2 as SVGAGI. DNA of the CDR3: TGTGCCAGCAAAGGGACAGGGAGAAACACTGAAGCTTTCTTT. Amino acid sequence: CASKGTGRNTEAFF.

The V gene is TRBV19, the J gene TRBJ2-7, with 9 bases that match TRBD1. The V gene end was trimmed by 3 bases and the J gene end by 0 bases; junction bases not matched to a gene: 6. The CDR3 sequence is 16 residues long. The V gene's germline CDR1 is LNHDA and CDR2 SQIVND (reference sequence). DNA of the CDR3: TGTGCCAGTAGTATTGTTCCGGGACAGGGCTCCTACGAGCAGTACTTC. As protein: CASSIVPGQGSYEQYF.

This clone is a singleton in its sample. The CDR3 coding sequence is TGTGCCAGCAGTTTATTTTCGCAGGGGGCGCGGTCACCCCTCCACTTT. Translation gives CASSLFSQGARSPLHF. The chain is built from TRBV27 and TRBJ1-6; 8 bases align to TRBD1. From germline, CDR1 is MNHEY and CDR2 SMNVEV (reference sequence). The CDR3 is 16 amino acids. V was clipped by 1 base and J by 10 bases; unmatched bases: 9.

The chain links TRBV21-1 to TRBJ2-7; TRBD2 reflects the table's D call only, with no check against the DNA. TRBV21-1 is described as a pseudogene. The CDR3 is 14 amino acids. Written as DNA, the CDR3 is TGTGCCAGCAGCAAAAGGGAGCCCTCCTACGGGCAGTACTTC. This codes for CASSKREPSYGQYF.

The chain recombines TRBV2 with TRBJ1-1; 7 nucleotides match TRBD1. In germline, CDR1 is SNHLY, CDR2 FYNNEI. CDR3 length equals 13 residues. The V gene end was trimmed by 7 bases and the J gene end by 5 bases; junction bases not matched to a gene: 7. The CDR3 protein is CASIWDSGTEAFF. CDR3 nucleotides: TGTGCCAGCATCTGGGACAGCGGGACTGAAGCTTTCTTT.

V is TRBV2 and J is TRBJ2-7, with TRBD1 matching 7 bases. V was pared by 6 bases and J by 0 bases, with 11 bases of the junction left unmatched. Germline V gene lookup returns CDR1 SNHLY and CDR2 FYNNEI. The CDR3 length is 16 residues. The CDR3 nucleotides read TGTGCCAGCAGAGAGACGGGACAGCTCAGCTCCTACGAGCAGTACTTC. It yields the protein CASRETGQLSSYEQYF.

This clone was detected a few times. V is TRBV28 and J is TRBJ2-7; D gene uncertain. Trimming took 5 bases from V and 12 from J, leaving 20 bases between them. The length of the CDR3 is 13 residues. The germline V gene has CDR1 MDHEN and CDR2 SYDVKM. Here the CDR3 reads CASSQLNPIYLYF. CDR3 in DNA: TGTGCCAGCAGTCAACTGAACCCTATTTATCTGTACTTC. Filled out from reference TRBV28 and TRBJ2-7, the complete variable domain reads DVKVTQSSRYLVKRTGEKVFLECVQDMDHENMFWYRQDPGLGLRLIYFSYDVKMKEKGDIPEGYSVSREKKERFSLILESASTNQTSMYLCASSQLNPIYLYFGPGTRLTVT.

This chain links TRBV19 with TRBJ1-1; no definite D call. In germline, CDR1 is LNHDA, CDR2 SQIVND (reference sequence). CDR3 length: 14 residues. Trimming left V 6 bases short and J 0 bases short, with 11 bases between. For the CDR3, the DNA is TGTGCCAGTAGCTTTTTGACTTTGAACACTGAAGCTTTCTTT. Its translation is CASSFLTLNTEAFF.

V usage is TRBV5-6 and J usage is TRBJ1-2; possibly TRBD1 for D (6 bases). This CDR3 has 17 amino acids. The V and J ends lost 4 bases and 4 bases respectively, with 23 bases between them. Germline CDR1 reads SGHDT; CDR2 reads YYEEEE. CDR3 sequence: CASSPQGFEMVIYGYTF. For the CDR3, the DNA is TGTGCCAGCAGCCCTCAGGGGTTCGAGATGGTCATCTATGGCTACACCTTC.

V and J are TRBV7-3 and TRBJ2-2, with D possibly TRBD1 on 6 matching bases. The CDR3 runs 15 residues. The V gene lost 5 bases and the J gene lost 0 bases, with 10 bases spanning the gap. CDR1 and CDR2 (germline): SGHTA, FQGTGA. The CDR3 DNA is TGTGCCAGCAGCACCAGGGGTTCGAACACCGGGGAGCTGTTTTTT. Residues: CASSTRGSNTGELFF.

This clone showed up just once. V is TRBV24-1 and J is TRBJ2-1; 7 bases fit TRBD2. Unmatched junction bases numbered 4, after V lost 3 bases and J lost 3 bases. Germline loops: CDR1 KGHDR, CDR2 SFDVKD. The CDR3 is 15 residues long. CDR3 sequence reads: CATSDRGSRYNEQFF. DNA of the CDR3: TGTGCCACCAGTGATCGCGGGAGCCGCTACAATGAGCAGTTCTTC.

The chain employs TRBV2 and TRBJ1-1; possibly TRBD1 for D (5 bases). The V gene's germline CDR1 is SNHLY and CDR2 FYNNEI. V lost 8 bases and J 1 base, leaving 14 bases between the germline ends. There are 14 residues in the CDR3. The DNA of the CDR3 is TGTGCCAGCGGGGTGGGGGGATCGAACACTGAAGCTTTCTTT. It codes for CASGVGGSNTEAFF.

In its sample, this clone was seen once. This rearrangement joins TRBV29-1 to TRBJ2-5, with D possibly being TRBD2 (5 bases). CDR3 length: 12 residues. Trimming removed 5 bases at V and 5 bases at J, with 12 bases between. Germline CDR1 reads SQVTM; CDR2 reads ANQGSEA. CDR3 nucleotides: TGCAGCGTTCAGGAGGTTGCGGAGACCCAGTACTTC. Translation: CSVQEVAETQYF.

The V call is TRBV28, the J call TRBJ2-7, with 8 bases aligning to TRBD2. Germline V lookup: CDR1 MDHEN, CDR2 SYDVKM. The V segment lost 6 bases and the J segment 2 bases; nucleotides outside the gene matches: 6. The CDR3 sequence is 14 residues long. The CDR3 nucleotides read TGTGCCAGCAGCTCACCGGGACTAGCCTACGAGCAGTACTTC. Amino acids: CASSSPGLAYEQYF.

The chain recombines TRBV5-5 with TRBJ1-5; TRBD1 agrees at 11 bases. Germline CDR1 is SGHKS and CDR2 is YYEKEE (reference sequence). V trimming: 4 bases; J trimming: 0 bases; junction bases outside the gene matches: 6. The CDR3 is 17 residues long. DNA of the CDR3: TGTGCCAGCAGCCTCGGACAGGGGGCCTATAGCAATCAGCCCCAGCATTTT. This translates into CASSLGQGAYSNQPQHF.